A selection of T cell receptor beta chains follows, all from one sample in a study of cytomegalovirus exposure and HLA in healthy donors. Using immunoSEQ multiplex PCR, the repertoire was profiled, and TCRdb retains in-frame clones only, with some absent. The sample includes 150,000 to 200,000 clones, around 80% of them seen just once. Sequencing was carried out using PBMCs. The receptors originated from a male donor in good health and CMV-seronegative. Both conserved end residues are part of each CDR3. Fields, in order: V gene, clone size, CDR3 length, D gene, J gene, CDR3 protein, CDR3 DNA. The D gene is left open where the match is weak. Rows may omit the clone size; those that give it use once, few, many or a size class.

v_gene: TRBV5-6; abundance: few; len: 17; d_gene: TRBD2; j_gene: TRBJ2-7; CDR3aa: CASSLGLAGGPFYEQYF; CDR3nt: TGTGCCAGCAGCTTGGGGTTAGCGGGAGGGCCCTTCTACGAGCAGTACTTC
v_gene: TRBV19; abundance: .; len: 15; d_gene: .; j_gene: TRBJ1-5; CDR3aa: CASSMAYGINQPQHF; CDR3nt: TGTGCCAGTAGTATGGCTTACGGGATCAATCAGCCCCAGCATTTT
v_gene: TRBV5-1; abundance: .; len: 16; d_gene: TRBD1; j_gene: TRBJ2-7; CDR3aa: CASGVPTGGDFYEQYF; CDR3nt: TGCGCCAGCGGGGTTCCAACAGGGGGTGACTTCTACGAGCAGTACTTC
v_gene: TRBV5-1; abundance: .; len: 14; d_gene: TRBD2; j_gene: TRBJ2-7; CDR3aa: CASGLGTSSYEQYF; CDR3nt: TGCGCCAGCGGACTCGGGACTAGCTCCTACGAGCAGTACTTC
v_gene: TRBV5-1; abundance: .; len: 15; d_gene: .; j_gene: TRBJ2-7; CDR3aa: CASSLLQGRSYEQYF; CDR3nt: TGCGCCAGCAGCTTGCTGCAGGGTAGATCGTACGAGCAGTACTTC
v_gene: TRBV7-9; abundance: .; len: 14; d_gene: .; j_gene: TRBJ2-1; CDR3aa: CASHSPLGYNEQFF; CDR3nt: TGTGCCAGCCACTCCCCTCTAGGATACAATGAGCAGTTCTTC
v_gene: TRBV27; abundance: .; len: 14; d_gene: .; j_gene: TRBJ1-2; CDR3aa: CASSLSGGRNGYTF; CDR3nt: TGTGCCAGCAGTTTATCGGGGGGGCGGAATGGCTACACCTTC
v_gene: TRBV5-6; abundance: once; len: 19; d_gene: TRBD1; j_gene: TRBJ2-4; CDR3aa: CASSLKGAGGMLAKNIQYF; CDR3nt: TGTGCCAGCAGCTTGAAGGGGGCAGGGGGCATGCTGGCCAAAAACATTCAGTACTTC
v_gene: TRBV10-3; abundance: .; len: 13; d_gene: TRBD1; j_gene: TRBJ1-2; CDR3aa: CAISEGTGRGYTF; CDR3nt: TGTGCCATCAGTGAGGGGACAGGACGTGGCTACACCTTC
v_gene: TRBV30; abundance: .; len: 15; d_gene: TRBD2; j_gene: TRBJ2-5; CDR3aa: CAWSVWGGREETQYF; CDR3nt: TGTGCCTGGAGTGTATGGGGGGGGAGGGAAGAGACCCAGTACTTC
v_gene: TRBV30; abundance: once; len: 12; d_gene: .; j_gene: TRBJ2-5; CDR3aa: CAWSVSGETQYF; CDR3nt: TGTGCCTGGAGTGTGAGTGGAGAGACCCAGTACTTC
v_gene: TRBV2; abundance: .; len: 14; d_gene: TRBD1; j_gene: TRBJ1-6; CDR3aa: CASSSGTGNSPLHF; CDR3nt: TGTGCCAGCAGTTCCGGGACAGGCAATTCACCCCTCCACTTT
v_gene: TRBV2; abundance: .; len: 15; d_gene: TRBD1; j_gene: TRBJ1-4; CDR3aa: CASRPTGVRSEKLFF; CDR3nt: TGTGCCAGCAGGCCCACAGGGGTCCGCTCGGAAAAACTGTTTTTT
v_gene: TRBV25-1; abundance: .; len: 16; d_gene: .; j_gene: TRBJ2-1; CDR3aa: CASSDNQGPTYNEQFF; CDR3nt: TGTGCCAGCAGTGACAATCAGGGCCCCACCTACAATGAGCAGTTCTTC
v_gene: TRBV2; abundance: .; len: 14; d_gene: TRBD2; j_gene: TRBJ2-5; CDR3aa: CASGRGAYQETQYF; CDR3nt: TGTGCCAGCGGGCGGGGGGCCTACCAAGAGACCCAGTACTTC
v_gene: TRBV6-5; abundance: .; len: 15; d_gene: .; j_gene: TRBJ1-4; CDR3aa: CASRRTPDSNEKLFF; CDR3nt: TGTGCCAGCAGACGCACCCCGGACAGTAATGAAAAACTGTTTTTT
v_gene: TRBV6-5; abundance: .; len: 15; d_gene: .; j_gene: TRBJ1-1; CDR3aa: CASSYSVGRVKEAFF; CDR3nt: TGTGCCAGCAGTTACTCTGTCGGCCGGGTTAAGGAAGCTTTCTTT
v_gene: TRBV6-5; abundance: .; len: 13; d_gene: .; j_gene: TRBJ2-2; CDR3aa: CASSEQDTGELFF; CDR3nt: TGTGCCAGCAGTGAACAGGACACCGGGGAGCTGTTTTTT
v_gene: TRBV4-1; abundance: few; len: 14; d_gene: .; j_gene: TRBJ2-2; CDR3aa: CASRSRGDAGELFF; CDR3nt: TGCGCCAGCAGAAGCAGGGGAGACGCCGGGGAGCTGTTTTTT
v_gene: TRBV5-1; abundance: once; len: 14; d_gene: TRBD1; j_gene: TRBJ2-7; CDR3aa: CASSMTGNTYEQYF; CDR3nt: TGCGCCAGCAGCATGACAGGGAACACCTACGAGCAGTACTTC
v_gene: TRBV4-1; abundance: .; len: 15; d_gene: TRBD2; j_gene: TRBJ2-3; CDR3aa: CASSTGRGEADTQYF; CDR3nt: TGCGCCAGCAGCACGGGGCGGGGGGAGGCAGATACGCAGTATTTT
v_gene: TRBV18; abundance: .; len: 14; d_gene: .; j_gene: TRBJ1-1; CDR3aa: CASSPPAGVTEAFF; CDR3nt: TGTGCCAGCTCACCACCGGCGGGGGTCACTGAAGCTTTCTTT
v_gene: TRBV5-1; abundance: .; len: 14; d_gene: .; j_gene: TRBJ1-1; CDR3aa: CASMGEVGNTEAFF; CDR3nt: TGCGCCAGCATGGGGGAGGTTGGAAACACTGAAGCTTTCTTT
v_gene: TRBV7-2; abundance: .; len: 14; d_gene: .; j_gene: TRBJ1-4; CDR3aa: CASSFYLDSEKLFF; CDR3nt: TGTGCCAGCAGCTTTTATCTGGACAGCGAAAAACTGTTTTTT
v_gene: TRBV7-3; abundance: .; len: 15; d_gene: TRBD2; j_gene: TRBJ2-7; CDR3aa: CASSLVPSGLYEQYF; CDR3nt: TGTGCCAGCAGCTTAGTGCCTAGCGGGCTCTACGAGCAGTACTTC
v_gene: TRBV7-9; abundance: once; len: 13; d_gene: .; j_gene: TRBJ2-7; CDR3aa: CASSLNYDYEQYF; CDR3nt: TGTGCCAGCAGCTTGAACTACGACTACGAGCAGTACTTC
v_gene: TRBV21-1; abundance: .; len: 15; d_gene: .; j_gene: TRBJ2-7; CDR3aa: CASSKQTGGIYEQYF; CDR3nt: TGTGCCAGCAGCAAACAGACAGGGGGCATCTACGAGCAGTACTTC
v_gene: TRBV29-1; abundance: .; len: 15; d_gene: TRBD1; j_gene: TRBJ1-2; CDR3aa: CSVEGRQGAHYGYTF; CDR3nt: TGCAGCGTTGAAGGACGACAGGGGGCGCACTATGGCTACACCTTC
v_gene: TRBV7-8; abundance: .; len: 13; d_gene: .; j_gene: TRBJ1-1; CDR3aa: CASSSRVNSEAFF; CDR3nt: TGTGCCAGCAGCTCTCGGGTTAACTCTGAAGCTTTCTTT
v_gene: TRBV7-9; abundance: .; len: 18; d_gene: TRBD2; j_gene: TRBJ2-1; CDR3aa: CASSFQLGLAGVSNEQFF; CDR3nt: TGTGCCAGCAGCTTTCAACTGGGACTAGCGGGAGTATCGAATGAGCAGTTCTTC
v_gene: TRBV6-1; abundance: .; len: 13; d_gene: .; j_gene: TRBJ1-2; CDR3aa: CASSELQGFGYTF; CDR3nt: TGTGCCAGCAGTGAGTTACAGGGTTTTGGCTACACCTTC
v_gene: TRBV5-1; abundance: .; len: 15; d_gene: .; j_gene: TRBJ2-3; CDR3aa: CASSFAGVDTDTQYF; CDR3nt: TGCGCCAGCAGCTTCGCAGGGGTGGACACAGATACGCAGTATTTT
v_gene: TRBV27; abundance: .; len: 15; d_gene: TRBD1; j_gene: TRBJ2-7; CDR3aa: CASSFGQGRLYEQYF; CDR3nt: TGTGCCAGCAGTTTTGGACAGGGTCGGCTCTACGAGCAGTACTTC
v_gene: TRBV9; abundance: .; len: 15; d_gene: .; j_gene: TRBJ1-3; CDR3aa: CASSPDSYSGNTIYF; CDR3nt: TGTGCCAGCAGCCCTGACAGCTACTCTGGAAACACCATATATTTT
v_gene: TRBV7-9; abundance: once; len: 16; d_gene: TRBD2; j_gene: TRBJ2-1; CDR3aa: CASSLGTSALYNEQFF; CDR3nt: TGTGCCAGCAGCTTGGGGACTAGCGCCCTTTACAATGAGCAGTTCTTC
v_gene: TRBV19; abundance: .; len: 16; d_gene: TRBD1; j_gene: TRBJ1-1; CDR3aa: CASIFTGDPLNTEAFF; CDR3nt: TGTGCCAGTATTTTCACAGGGGACCCCTTGAACACTGAAGCTTTCTTT
v_gene: TRBV25-1; abundance: .; len: 15; d_gene: TRBD1; j_gene: TRBJ1-1; CDR3aa: CASSNPGQGNTEAFF; CDR3nt: TGTGCCAGCAGCAACCCTGGACAGGGGAACACTGAAGCTTTCTTT
v_gene: TRBV5-1; abundance: .; len: 13; d_gene: .; j_gene: TRBJ1-1; CDR3aa: CASSFQSRTEAFF; CDR3nt: TGCGCCAGCAGCTTTCAGTCACGCACTGAAGCTTTCTTT
v_gene: TRBV27; abundance: .; len: 15; d_gene: .; j_gene: TRBJ2-1; CDR3aa: CASSLRGSSYNEQFF; CDR3nt: TGTGCCAGCAGTTTACGAGGGAGCTCCTACAATGAGCAGTTCTTC
v_gene: TRBV18; abundance: once; len: 15; d_gene: TRBD1; j_gene: TRBJ1-2; CDR3aa: CASSDSGTGGTGYTF; CDR3nt: TGTGCCAGCTCAGATTCGGGGACAGGCGGTACTGGCTACACCTTC
v_gene: TRBV19; abundance: .; len: 15; d_gene: .; j_gene: TRBJ1-5; CDR3aa: CASSMPPGSNQPQHF; CDR3nt: TGTGCCAGTAGTATGCCCCCAGGGTCCAATCAGCCCCAGCATTTT